Sequencing of this T cell receptor beta chain was carried out in a study of shared clonotypes between healthy human individuals. J gave up 4 bases and V 3 bases, and 3 bases lay outside the gene matches. Germline CDR1 SQVTM, CDR2 ANQGSEA. CDR3 length equals 13 residues. This clone was recorded many times. At the DNA level, this CDR3 is encoded by other sequences in the same sample as well. The study ran the assay at deep level. Profiled with immunoSEQ multiplex PCR; TCRdb holds only in-frame clones, not every one. The data hold more than 2 million clones, with about 95% observed a single time. The gene calls are TRBV29-1 and TRBJ2-3, with 8 bases that match TRBD2. The sample taken for sequencing was naive CD4+ T cells sorted from blood. Indicated subset: CD45RA+ positively selected. This sequence was found in a man aged 18 to 30 in good health. The CDR3 is CSVDTGGADTQYF. The CDR3 DNA reads as TGCAGCGTTGACACGGGGGGGGCAGATACGCAGTATTTT.